This T cell receptor beta chain stems from a study of tumor-infiltrating lymphocytes in primary liver carcinoma. Priming with a constant-region primer yielded TCR beta cDNA from about 510 ng total RNA. Three nested multiplex PCR rounds, a slightly modified ARM-PCR method, built the TCR beta libraries. It was with TRBV1-TRBV30 forward primers and a C-beta reverse primer that the first two PCR rounds were run, at approximately 10 cycles each. TCRdb recomputed calls from the multiplex PCR reads with MiXCR, one row per CDR3 protein. The sample holds more than 150,000 distinct CDR3 sequences, approximately 60% seen once. Out of unsorted whole blood came the blood RNA, and germline DNA was extracted as well. The V and J ends lost 2 bases and 3 bases, in that order; junction bases with no gene match: 1. This CDR3 has 15 residues. Germline assignment: CDR1 MNHEY and CDR2 SVGAGI.

The chain joins TRBV6-5 to TRBJ2-1; TRBD2 agrees at 10 bases. The source of this sequence is a man aged 35-49 years with primary liver carcinoma and hepatitis B virus infection. Sequenced sample: peripheral blood. DNA for the CDR3: TGTGCCAGCAGTTACGGGACTAGCGACTACAATGAGCAGTTCTTC. Translated, it gives CASSYGTSDYNEQFF.